This T cell receptor (beta chain) was sequenced during a study of cytomegalovirus exposure and HLA in healthy donors. It was with 60 Vbeta and 13 Jbeta primers that the PCR ran. The protocol was immunoSEQ multiplex PCR, while the TCRdb copy is restricted to in-frame clones and leaves out a portion. The sample lists 150,000 to 200,000 clones; approximately 80% were seen once. Of note for this clone: Its antigen is as yet unknown.

Germline V gene sequence: CDR1 MNHEY, CDR2 SVGAGI. Germline trimming cut 9 bases from V and 3 bases from J; bases unmatched to any gene: 8. The CDR3 covers 13 residues. Regarding the study as a whole: Most CMV-associated TCR beta chains appeared HLA-restricted in a later analysis. It was reported in a later analysis that an Asian-associated ancestry cluster showed fewer N-insertions than the roughly 620-donor mean. More clonal expansion characterized HLA-associated TCR beta chains than equally common others in a later analysis.

Every donor was a healthy person donating bone marrow. The sequencing input was PBMCs. The chain recombines TRBV6-5 with TRBJ2-7, with 7 bases that match TRBD2. The receptor was derived from a woman aged 18-30 years in good health and CMV-seronegative. The CDR3 protein is CASRGGLSYEQYF. CDR3 DNA sequence: TGTGCCAGTAGGGGAGGGTTGAGCTACGAGCAGTACTTC.